Each of the 30 T cell receptor beta chains below was sequenced from the same sample in a study of T cell changes during pregnancy in multiple sclerosis. Profiling relied on immunoSEQ multiplex PCR, and the TCRdb table lists in-frame clones only, not all of them. This sample has nearly 110,000 clones; 92% occur once, and the top ten carry less than 2%. Sequences were derived from peripheral blood, sampled after pregnancy. Receptors were obtained from a female donor with multiple sclerosis, enrolled in a pregnancy study.

The chain joins TRBV2 to TRBJ2-3; TRBD1 agrees at 8 bases. J gave up 4 bases and V 6 bases, and 15 bases lay outside the gene matches. Germline V gene sequence: CDR1 SNHLY, CDR2 FYNNEI. The CDR3 contains 17 residues. The CDR3 region has the DNA TGTGCCAGCAGCTACTATATGGACAGGGACTGGGCAGATACGCAGTATTTT. Protein: CASSYYMDRDWADTQYF.

The chain uses TRBV7-2 and TRBJ1-2; TRBD1 aligns across 11 bases. V lost 6 bases and J lost 4; bases outside the gene matches: 10. CDR3 size: 16 residues. Per germline, CDR1 SGHTA and CDR2 FQGNSA. CDR3 amino acids: CASSLAGTGGGYGYTF. The CDR3 DNA is TGTGCCAGCAGTCTTGCGGGGACAGGGGGGGGCTATGGCTACACCTTC.

The chain couples TRBV11-3 to TRBJ2-1, with D possibly TRBD2 on 7 matching bases. Trimming removed 2 bases from V and 5 bases from J, with 16 bases in between. From germline, CDR1 is SGHNT and CDR2 YENEEA. The CDR3 is 16 residues long. CDR3 in DNA: TGTGCCAGCAGCTTAAATGGCGGGGGCCCCCACAATGAGCAGTTCTTC. The encoded protein is CASSLNGGGPHNEQFF.

The chain links TRBV4-1 to TRBJ1-5, with D perhaps matching TRBD1 (5 bases). Trimming left V 0 bases short and J 4 bases short, with 16 bases between. CDR3 length: 17 amino acids. Germline lookup yields CDR1 MGHRA and CDR2 YSYEKL. The CDR3 coding sequence is TGCGCCAGCAGCCAAGACCCATGGGGCGGACCTAATCAGCCCCAGCATTTT. Its translation: CASSQDPWGGPNQPQHF.

V and J are TRBV7-9 and TRBJ1-1, with D tentatively TRBD1 (5 bases). The V gene lost 1 base and the J gene lost 6 bases, with 9 bases spanning the gap. There are 13 residues in the CDR3. Germline values: CDR1 SEHNR, CDR2 FQNEAQ (reference sequence). The CDR3 here is CASSLEWGAEAFF. The CDR3 coding sequence is TGTGCCAGCAGCTTAGAGTGGGGCGCTGAAGCTTTCTTT. Based on the CDR3 plus reference TRBV7-9 and TRBJ1-1, the full variable domain is DTGVSQNPRHKITKRGQNVTFRCDPISEHNRLYWYRQTLGQGPEFLTYFQNEAQLEKSRLLSDRFSAERPKGSFSTLEIQRTEQGDSAMYLCASSLEWGAEAFFGQGTRLTVV.

The rearrangement links TRBV7-9 to TRBJ2-2; D is unresolved. The length of the CDR3 is 13 residues. In germline, CDR1 is SEHNR, CDR2 FQNEAQ (reference sequence). Trimming shortened V by 8 bases and J by 4 bases, and 11 bases separated the two germline ends. CDR3 sequence: CASLFSGTGELFF. The CDR3, as DNA: TGTGCCAGCCTCTTTAGTGGCACCGGGGAGCTGTTTTTT.

The rearrangement links TRBV13 to TRBJ1-1, with D unclear. Germline V lookup: CDR1 PRHDT, CDR2 FYEKMQ (reference sequence). V was cut by 0 bases and J by 7 bases, with 9 bases left in between. The CDR3 extends over 13 amino acids. The CDR3 here is CASSLGAPNEAFF. The CDR3 bases are TGTGCCAGCAGCTTAGGGGCACCCAATGAAGCTTTCTTT.

This clone has just a few counts. V and J are TRBV4-1 and TRBJ1-2; 12 bases align to TRBD1. The germline gives CDR1 MGHRA, CDR2 YSYEKL. The CDR3 is made up of 16 amino acids. J gave up 7 bases and V 2 bases, and 8 bases lay outside the gene matches. The chain's CDR3 is CASSQSPRDRGPGYTF. The CDR3 bases are TGCGCCAGCAGCCAATCCCCCCGGGACAGGGGGCCTGGCTACACCTTC.

This clone was counted between two and nine times. This chain joins TRBV19 and TRBJ1-5, with D perhaps TRBD1 (5 bases). The CDR3 is 15 amino acids. Trimming took off 1 base at V and 5 bases at J, with 12 bases between the two ends. Germline lookup yields CDR1 LNHDA and CDR2 SQIVND (reference sequence). The CDR3 region has the DNA TGTGCCAGTAGTATAGCGGACACCCAGGATCAGCCCCAGCATTTT. Translated, it gives CASSIADTQDQPQHF.

The sample holds one count of this clone. The V gene is TRBV5-1, the J gene TRBJ2-2; 8 positions match TRBD2. This CDR3 has 18 residues. Germline CDR1 is SGHRS and CDR2 is YFSETQ. The ends lost 1 base at V and 0 bases at J; junction bases unmatched: 8. CDR3 bases: TGCGCCAGCAGCTTGTCTCTGGCGGGAGGCCCGAACACCGGGGAGCTGTTTTTT. This sequence encodes CASSLSLAGGPNTGELFF.

The chain is built from TRBV30 and TRBJ2-1; weak D call: TRBD2 (6 bases). Germline CDR1 and CDR2: GTSNPN and SVGIG (reference sequence). This CDR3 is built from 12 residues. V gave up 1 base and J gave up 15 bases, with 16 bases separating them. The CDR3 DNA follows: TGTGCCTGGAGTGAAGGACTTAGCGGTTTGTTCTTC. Residues: CAWSEGLSGLFF.

This clone is a singleton in its sample. V gene TRBV28 combines with J gene TRBJ2-7, with TRBD2 as a possible D gene (5 bases). The CDR3 runs 15 residues. Between the trimmed V and J ends, which lost 7 bases and 4 bases, there was a span of 20 bases. Germline CDR1 and CDR2: MDHEN and SYDVKM. CDR3 bases: TGTGCCAGCATTCCCTCGGGCAGCGGAGCATACGAGCAGTACTTC. This sequence encodes CASIPSGSGAYEQYF.

V gene TRBV2 combines with J gene TRBJ1-5; 7 nucleotides agree with TRBD1. J lost 7 bases, V lost 5 bases, and 5 bases had no gene match. Per the germline V gene, CDR1 is SNHLY and CDR2 is FYNNEI. This CDR3 has 13 amino acids. For the CDR3, the DNA is TGTGCCAGCAGTCGTGAGGACAGGCAGCCCCAGCATTTT. Encoded protein: CASSREDRQPQHF.

The CDR3 reads CASSAGTPRSTDTQYF. The CDR3 DNA reads as TGTGCCAGCAGCGCAGGGACTCCCCGTTCGACAGATACGCAGTATTTT. The chain combines TRBV9 with TRBJ2-3, with D tentatively TRBD2 (6 bases). The ends were cut back, 3 bases at V and 3 bases at J, with 17 bases in the middle. The CDR3 runs to 16 residues. Per the germline V gene, CDR1 is SGDLS and CDR2 is YYNGEE.

The gene calls are TRBV5-1 and TRBJ1-1; perhaps TRBD1 as D (6 bases). The V end was cut by 8 bases, the J end by 5 bases, with 19 bases between. The CDR3 totals 14 residues. Germline V lookup: CDR1 SGHRS, CDR2 YFSETQ. The CDR3 is CASFYDRQKTEAFF. CDR3 in DNA: TGCGCCAGTTTCTATGACAGGCAAAAGACTGAAGCTTTCTTT.

This clone was seen a few times. The V and J genes are TRBV27 and TRBJ2-7, with D maybe TRBD1 (6 bases). CDR1 and CDR2 from the germline V gene are MNHEY and SMNVEV (reference sequence). The CDR3 is 15 amino acids. V was shortened by 2 bases and J by 6 bases, with 17 bases between the two germline ends. CDR3 protein: CASSLDWPSRGEQYF. The CDR3 DNA follows: TGTGCCAGCAGTTTAGACTGGCCTAGCAGGGGCGAGCAGTACTTC.

The V and J genes are TRBV28 and TRBJ1-5, with a weak D call TRBD1 (6 bases). CDR1 and CDR2 (germline): MDHEN, SYDVKM. This CDR3 is 13 amino acids long. Trimming left V 6 bases short and J 4 bases short, with 10 bases between. The CDR3 DNA reads as TGTGCCAGCAGGGGAGGGGGAAATCAGCCCCAGCATTTT. Residues: CASRGGGNQPQHF.

This rearrangement joins TRBV19 to TRBJ1-1; 11 bases fit TRBD1. CDR1 is LNHDA, CDR2 SQIVND, per germline (reference sequence). CDR3 size: 15 residues. With V trimmed by 4 bases and J by 6 bases, 7 bases remained unmatched. This CDR3 is CASSTRTGGSAEAFF. DNA for the CDR3: TGTGCCAGTAGTACGAGGACAGGGGGCTCGGCTGAAGCTTTCTTT.

This rearrangement joins TRBV5-4 to TRBJ2-2; 10 nucleotides align to TRBD1. V lost 4 bases and J lost 3; bases outside the gene matches: 6. This CDR3 is built from 16 residues. The germline V gene encodes CDR1 SGHNT and CDR2 YYREEE (reference sequence). The CDR3 DNA follows: TGTGCCAGCAGCCTGCCCGGGACAGGGGACACCGGGGAGCTGTTTTTT. This codes for CASSLPGTGDTGELFF.

Worth noting for this clone: This CDR3 is also generated by other DNA sequences in the sample. V gene TRBV29-1 combines with J gene TRBJ1-3; 7 bases agree with TRBD1. The CDR3 spans 14 residues. Losses at the gene ends were 4 bases for V and 0 bases for J; bases not matched to a gene: 3. From germline, CDR1 is SQVTM and CDR2 ANQGSEA. CDR3 in DNA: TGCAGCGTTGTTGGGGACAGCTCTGGAAACACCATATATTTT. This codes for CSVVGDSSGNTIYF.

The CDR3 loop is CASSPLSRGQSPLHF. Written as DNA, the CDR3 is TGTGCCAGCTCACCACTTTCCAGGGGGCAATCACCCCTCCACTTT. V gene TRBV18 combines with J gene TRBJ1-6; TRBD1 matches 8 bases. This CDR3 has 15 amino acids. Germline CDR1 and CDR2: KGHSH and LQKENI. J was trimmed by 10 bases and V by 1 base; bases with no gene match: 6.

CDR3 region: CASSRDRGETQYF. The CDR3 DNA follows: TGTGCCAGCAGCCGAGACAGGGGAGAGACCCAGTACTTC. The chain combines TRBV4-2 with TRBJ2-5; TRBD1 matches at 8 bases. Germline trimming cut 4 bases from V and 4 bases from J; bases unmatched to any gene: 2. This CDR3 spans 13 amino acids. Germline V gene lookup returns CDR1 LGHNA and CDR2 YNFKEQ.

V and J are TRBV6-1 and TRBJ2-2; no definite D call. Per germline, CDR1 MNHNS and CDR2 SASEGT. The CDR3 totals 14 residues. With 4 bases removed from V and 4 bases from J, the gap between germline ends came to 10 bases. CDR3 nucleotides: TGTGCCAGCAGTGTTAGTACGAGCACCGGGGAGCTGTTTTTT. It codes for CASSVSTSTGELFF.

The V and J genes are TRBV6-4 and TRBJ2-7, with TRBD2 matching 7 bases. The J segment lost 5 bases and the V segment lost 10 bases, leaving 8 bases of the junction unmatched. This CDR3 is built from 12 residues. The germline gives CDR1 MRHNA, CDR2 SNTAGT. The CDR3 spells CATRGAGDEQYF. The CDR3 nucleotides are TGTGCCACTCGAGGGGCGGGGGACGAGCAGTACTTC.

The rearrangement joins TRBV30 to TRBJ1-3; 9 bases align to TRBD1. V lost 5 bases and J lost 4; bases outside the gene matches: 3. CDR1 and CDR2 (germline): GTSNPN, SVGIG (reference sequence). The CDR3 contains 13 residues. In DNA form, the CDR3 reads TGTGCCTGGGCGACAGGGGGGGGAAACACCATATATTTT. Protein product: CAWATGGGNTIYF.

The chain joins TRBV19 to TRBJ1-1; possible D gene TRBD1, 6 bases. The CDR3 is 13 amino acids. From germline, CDR1 is LNHDA and CDR2 SQIVND (reference sequence). Trimming pared 3 bases from V and 4 bases from J, leaving 9 bases between. The CDR3 is CASSIARGTEAFF. For the CDR3, the DNA is TGTGCCAGTAGTATCGCCAGGGGCACTGAAGCTTTCTTT.

The gene calls are TRBV6-7 and TRBJ2-2, with 8 positions matching TRBD2. TRBV6-7 is an ORF, and what it does is uncertain. CDR3 length equals 15 residues. The trim removed 3 bases at V and 4 bases at J, leaving 4 bases unmatched. Here the CDR3 reads CASSYAGGGTGELFF. CDR3 coding DNA: TGTGCCAGCAGTTATGCGGGAGGAGGCACCGGGGAGCTGTTTTTT.

This clone occurred a few times. This chain connects TRBV5-1 to TRBJ1-6; perhaps TRBD1 as D (5 bases). Germline CDR1 SGHRS, CDR2 YFSETQ. The V and J ends lost 1 base and 9 bases respectively, with 11 bases between them. This CDR3 has 14 residues. CDR3 amino acids: CASSLKGVSSPLHF. CDR3 sequence (DNA): TGCGCCAGCAGCTTGAAAGGGGTCTCTTCACCCCTCCACTTT.

This clone was counted only a few times. The CDR3 loop is CASSLDRGGYTF. CDR3 sequence (DNA): TGTGCCAGCAGCTTAGACAGGGGAGGCTACACCTTC. This chain joins TRBV11-2 and TRBJ1-2; D perhaps matches TRBD1 (6 bases). This CDR3 is built from 12 residues. The ends were cut back, 0 bases at V and 8 bases at J, with 7 bases in the middle. Looked up from germline, CDR1 is SGHAT and CDR2 is FQNNGV.

The rearrangement joins TRBV5-1 to TRBJ1-1, with D unclear. The V end was cut by 4 bases, the J end by 12 bases, with 19 bases between. The CDR3 length is 13 residues. Germline CDR1 reads SGHRS; CDR2 reads YFSETQ. CDR3 region: CASSRAGPNGSFF. The CDR3, as DNA: TGCGCCAGCAGCCGTGCCGGCCCAAACGGGTCTTTCTTT.